The sequence of this T cell receptor (beta chain) was determined in a study of cytomegalovirus exposure and HLA in healthy donors. Points from the study as a whole: In a later analysis, V- and J-gene trimming of beta chains associated with a DCLRE1C missense variant, replicated independently. Using the classifier, cytomegalovirus status was reportedly diagnosed with high specificity and sensitivity.

This clone was observed a handful of times. Its antigen remains unknown. The V gene lost 4 bases and the J gene lost 2 bases, with 12 bases spanning the gap. The germline gives CDR1 SGDLS, CDR2 YYNGEE. The CDR3 has 14 amino acids. The PCR ran on 60 Vbeta and 13 Jbeta primers. Clones were read by immunoSEQ multiplex PCR, and TCRdb kept only the in-frame ones, dropping some. This sample yields some 190,000 clones, of which more than 70% are seen a single time; about 4.8% belongs to the top ten. This sequence originates from a man under 40 in good health and CMV-seropositive. Input material: PBMCs. This chain connects TRBV9 to TRBJ1-1; D gene ambiguous. In DNA, the CDR3 is TGTGCCAGCAGCTTCCGGGAGAGCAACACTGAAGCTTTCTTT. It yields the protein CASSFRESNTEAFF.